The sequence of this TCR beta chain was determined in a study of T cell changes during pregnancy in multiple sclerosis. Clones were read by immunoSEQ multiplex PCR, and TCRdb kept only the in-frame ones, dropping some. The repertoire consists of 40,000 to 45,000 clones, with approximately 90% occurring once and the leading ten covering 0.75% to 1%. Here the sequenced sample was CD4+ T cells from peripheral blood mononuclear cells, taken after pregnancy. This TCR was sampled from a female donor with multiple sclerosis, enrolled in a pregnancy study.

The CDR3 reads CASSPGTSRGGETQYF. CDR3 in DNA: TGTGCCAGCAGCCCGGGGACTAGCAGGGGAGGGGAGACCCAGTACTTC. The V and J genes are TRBV7-3 and TRBJ2-5; 9 bases are shared with TRBD2. Germline V gene data show CDR1 as SGHTA and CDR2 as FQGTGA. Unmatched junction bases numbered 12, after V lost 5 bases and J lost 5 bases. The CDR3 has 16 amino acids. Variable domain in full (rest from reference TRBV7-3 and TRBJ2-5): GAGVSQTPSNKVTEKGKYVELRCDPISGHTALYWYRQSLGQGPEFLIYFQGTGAADDSGLPNDRFFAVRPEGSVSTLKIQRTERGDSAVYLCASSPGTSRGGETQYFGPGTRLLVL.